This T cell receptor (beta chain) came from a study of CDR3 diversity in severe acne. Each CDR3 protein gets one entry after TCRdb re-called the PCR reads with MiXCR. The table lists about 76,000 distinct CDR3 sequences, 45% to 65% of them singletons. Specimen: blood. The receptor comes from a male donor in good health, without acne.

The DNA of the CDR3 is TGTGCCAGCAGTTACTCTATCGGGACAGGGGGCGCCGACGGGGAGCTGTTTTTT. Its protein is CASSYSIGTGGADGELFF. This chain uses TRBV6-6 with TRBJ2-2, with TRBD1 matching over 12 bases. This CDR3 region has 18 residues. The ends lost 0 bases at V and 7 bases at J; junction bases unmatched: 9. From germline, CDR1 is MNHNY and CDR2 SVGAGI (reference sequence).